The 29 T cell receptor beta chains below all came from one sample that was sequenced in a study of graft-versus-host responses after intestinal transplantation (dated by TCRdb to the early 2020s). Libraries were prepared through the immunoSEQ multiplex PCR assay. The table was pulled from immuneACCESS by TCRdb, which kept in-frame rearrangements only. Such tables lose some clones; where checked, under half of the loss comes from unresolved V genes, and the rest has no known cause. This sample comprises about 90,000 clones, 83% of them detected only once. The ten largest clones represent about 15% of the sample. No antigen is known for these receptors. The sample's time point label, decoded: cells obtained before transplantation from donor or recipient. This sample comprised unstimulated CD8+ T cells sorted from spleen or lymph node cells, obtained before intestinal transplant. The receptors come from a human donor who received an intestinal transplant.

V is TRBV5-1 and J is TRBJ2-7; no clear D gene. The CDR3 is made up of 12 amino acids. The germline V and J ends were trimmed by 2 bases and 5 bases, with 8 bases remaining between them. Germline values: CDR1 SGHRS, CDR2 YFSETQ. The CDR3 DNA reads as TGCGCCAGCAGCTTTGAGCAGAACGAGCAGTACTTC. Protein sequence: CASSFEQNEQYF.

The rearrangement links TRBV11-3 to TRBJ2-7; a weak D match, TRBD1 (6 bases). Germline loops: CDR1 SGHNT, CDR2 YENEEA. The ends were cut back, 5 bases at V and 2 bases at J, with 19 bases in the middle. CDR3 length equals 16 residues. CDR3 sequence (DNA): TGTGCCAGCAGCACCGCCGGGACAAGGGGGACCTACGAGCAGTACTTC. Residues: CASSTAGTRGTYEQYF.

This sequence joins TRBV7-2 and TRBJ2-7; perhaps TRBD2 as D (6 bases). The germline CDR1 and CDR2 sequences are SGHTA and FQGNSA. This CDR3 has 14 residues. V lost 2 bases and J lost 6, with 14 bases in between. CDR3: CASSLITSSGEQYF. The CDR3 region has the DNA TGTGCCAGCAGCTTAATCACTAGCTCAGGCGAGCAGTACTTC.

The V gene is TRBV4-1, the J gene TRBJ2-2; TRBD1 matches at 7 bases. With 2 bases clipped from V and 3 bases from J, the junction kept 3 bases outside the gene matches. CDR1 is MGHRA, CDR2 YSYEKL, per germline. The length of the CDR3 is 15 residues. The CDR3 loop reads CASSQQGEYTGELFF. CDR3 bases: TGCGCCAGCAGCCAACAGGGGGAATACACCGGGGAGCTGTTTTTT.

This sequence joins TRBV5-1 and TRBJ2-7, with 11 bases matching TRBD1. This CDR3 is 15 amino acids long. V shed 0 bases, J shed 6 bases, and the junction held 5 bases outside the gene matches. The germline V gene has CDR1 SGHRS and CDR2 YFSETQ. The CDR3 coding sequence is TGCGCCAGCAGCTTGGAAGGGACAGGGGGAGGCGAGCAGTACTTC. Amino acids: CASSLEGTGGGEQYF. Full variable domain (rest looked up from reference TRBV5-1 and TRBJ2-7): KAGVTQTPRYLIKTRGQQVTLSCSPISGHRSVSWYQQTPGQGLQFLFEYFSETQRNKGNFPGRFSGRQFSNSRSEMNVSTLELGDSALYLCASSLEGTGGGEQYFGPGTRLTVT.

This chain uses TRBV25-1 with TRBJ2-5; TRBD2 agrees at 8 bases. The trim removed 4 bases at V and 2 bases at J, leaving 3 bases unmatched. The CDR3 consists of 14 residues. CDR1 MGHDK and CDR2 SYGVNS come from the germline V gene. The CDR3 DNA reads TGTGCCAGCAGTGTTCGGGGGGGGCAAGAGACCCAGTACTTC. Amino acids: CASSVRGGQETQYF.

This sequence joins TRBV6-6 and TRBJ2-7, with unresolved D. Germline V gene lookup returns CDR1 MNHNY and CDR2 SVGAGI (reference sequence). This CDR3 region has 12 residues. The V end lost 4 bases, the J end lost 5 bases, and 9 bases lay between the germline ends. CDR3 residues: CASSSIKDEQYF. The CDR3 region has the DNA TGTGCCAGCAGTTCAATTAAAGACGAGCAGTACTTC.

The V and J genes are TRBV2 and TRBJ2-7; D is unresolved. V shed 2 bases and J shed 2 bases, with 7 bases lying between them. The CDR3 runs to 13 residues. Germline CDR1 and CDR2: SNHLY and FYNNEI. The CDR3 protein is CASSEHPAYEQYF. CDR3 sequence (DNA): TGTGCCAGCAGTGAACACCCAGCCTACGAGCAGTACTTC.

V gene TRBV4-2 combines with J gene TRBJ2-3, with D maybe TRBD2 (6 bases). Trimming pared 0 bases from V and 2 bases from J, leaving 9 bases between. Germline CDR1 LGHNA, CDR2 YNFKEQ. This CDR3 is built from 15 residues. As DNA, the CDR3 is TGTGCCAGCAGCCAAGATCCGGGAGCCACAGATACGCAGTATTTT. Amino acid sequence: CASSQDPGATDTQYF.

The V and J genes are TRBV5-1 and TRBJ2-1; perhaps TRBD1 as D (6 bases). Germline CDR1 and CDR2: SGHRS and YFSETQ. The V gene lost 4 bases and the J gene lost 4 bases, with 15 bases spanning the gap. The CDR3 is 15 residues long. CDR3 loop: CASSNPADSYNEQFF. CDR3 bases: TGCGCCAGCAGCAACCCGGCGGACAGTTACAATGAGCAGTTCTTC.

This clone was picked up one time. V and J are TRBV4-1 and TRBJ1-1; D perhaps matches TRBD1 (5 bases). CDR3 size: 12 residues. Germline V gives CDR1 MGHRA, CDR2 YSYEKL. V lost 3 bases and J lost 7, with 9 bases in between. The CDR3 DNA sequence: TGCGCCAGCAGCCAGGGGCAGGGTGAAGCTTTCTTT. Translated, it gives CASSQGQGEAFF.

The V call is TRBV5-3, the J call TRBJ1-5; a weak D match, TRBD1 (5 bases). TRBV5-3 is treated as an ORF (open reading frame) with a function not yet certain. CDR3 length: 15 amino acids. V was pared by 0 bases and J by 4 bases, with 11 bases between. The CDR3 DNA is TGTGCCAGAAGCTTGGTGGGGCGGAAGAATCAGCCCCAGCATTTT. Translation: CARSLVGRKNQPQHF.

This chain links TRBV9 with TRBJ2-2; TRBD2 agrees at 10 bases. With 0 bases clipped from V and 1 base from J, the junction kept 9 bases outside the gene matches. Germline loops: CDR1 SGDLS, CDR2 YYNGEE. This CDR3 contains 19 residues. CDR3 protein: CASSVDLAGGGWNTGELFF. The CDR3 DNA reads as TGTGCCAGCAGCGTAGATTTAGCGGGAGGAGGGTGGAACACCGGGGAGCTGTTTTTT.

V gene TRBV6-1 combines with J gene TRBJ2-3, with D possibly TRBD2 on 6 matching bases. CDR1 is MNHNS, CDR2 SASEGT, per germline. V was pared by 4 bases and J by 0 bases, with 17 bases between. This CDR3 is 17 amino acids long. CDR3 in DNA: TGTGCCAGCAGTGCTTACGCGGGGTTTGGGAGCACAGATACGCAGTATTTT. Translation gives CASSAYAGFGSTDTQYF.

The CDR3 DNA sequence: TGTGCCAGCAGTTACCCGGGACAGAGCTCCTACAATGAGCAGTTCTTC. Translated: CASSYPGQSSYNEQFF. The genes are TRBV6-6 and TRBJ2-1, with 7 bases aligning to TRBD1. The V gene's germline CDR1 is MNHNY and CDR2 SVGAGI (reference sequence). V shed 2 bases, J shed 0 bases, and the junction held 4 bases outside the gene matches. CDR3 length: 16 amino acids.

The chain uses TRBV2 and TRBJ2-1, with D tentatively TRBD1 (5 bases). Germline CDR1 SNHLY, CDR2 FYNNEI. CDR3 length: 12 residues. V was shortened by 2 bases and J by 9 bases, with 8 bases between the two germline ends. The CDR3 protein is CASSELGAEQFF. CDR3 bases: TGTGCCAGCAGTGAATTAGGGGCTGAGCAGTTCTTC.

The chain joins TRBV6-5 to TRBJ2-5; 12 bases line up with TRBD2. The V gene end was trimmed by 1 base and the J gene end by 3 bases; junction bases not matched to a gene: 0. The CDR3 has 15 residues. Per the germline V gene, CDR1 is MNHEY and CDR2 is SVGAGI. CDR3 amino acids: CASSYWTSGEETQYF. The CDR3 coding sequence is TGTGCCAGCAGTTACTGGACTAGCGGGGAAGAGACCCAGTACTTC.

The rearrangement links TRBV6-5 to TRBJ2-1; 9 nucleotides align to TRBD1. The CDR3 covers 13 residues. V shed 4 bases, J shed 6 bases, and the junction held 1 base outside the gene matches. In germline, CDR1 is MNHEY, CDR2 SVGAGI. The CDR3 protein is CASSLTGGNEQFF. CDR3 bases: TGTGCCAGCAGTTTGACAGGGGGCAATGAGCAGTTCTTC.

V usage is TRBV4-1 and J usage is TRBJ1-1; the D is unclear. CDR3 length: 15 residues. V lost 0 bases and J 4 bases, leaving 12 bases between the germline ends. CDR1 and CDR2 (germline): MGHRA, YSYEKL. The CDR3 protein is CASSQEGSDGTEAFF. CDR3 nucleotide sequence: TGCGCCAGCAGCCAAGAAGGGTCTGACGGCACTGAAGCTTTCTTT.

The V and J genes are TRBV4-2 and TRBJ1-1; a possible D gene is TRBD1 (5 bases). Germline CDR1 LGHNA, CDR2 YNFKEQ. Trimming stripped 0 bases from V and 0 bases from J, with 8 bases between. The CDR3 is made up of 15 amino acids. The CDR3 DNA reads as TGTGCCAGCAGCCAAGAGGCAGGGTTGAACACTGAAGCTTTCTTT. It translates to CASSQEAGLNTEAFF.

The CDR3 loop reads CSVEDPGQGTPGELFF. CDR3 DNA sequence: TGCAGCGTTGAAGATCCGGGACAGGGCACTCCCGGGGAGCTGTTTTTT. The V gene is TRBV29-1, the J gene TRBJ2-2, with 9 bases lining up with TRBD1. V lost 0 bases to trimming and J lost 6 bases; unmatched junction nucleotides: 8. In germline, CDR1 is SQVTM, CDR2 ANQGSEA. The CDR3 runs to 16 residues.

The rearrangement joins TRBV5-4 to TRBJ2-7; maybe TRBD2 (6 bases). Trimming cost V 0 bases and J 5 bases, with 9 bases left between them. This CDR3 has 13 amino acids. Looked up from germline, CDR1 is SGHNT and CDR2 is YYREEE (reference sequence). CDR3 sequence reads: CASSLALADEQYF. The CDR3 bases are TGTGCCAGCAGCTTGGCACTAGCCGACGAGCAGTACTTC.

This clone has a single count. The chain recombines TRBV14 with TRBJ2-1; the D gene is possibly TRBD1 (5 bases). Germline lookup yields CDR1 SGHDN and CDR2 FVKESK. Trimming took 2 bases from V and 2 from J, leaving 13 bases between them. The CDR3 runs to 16 residues. CDR3 nucleotide sequence: TGTGCCAGCAGCCAATACCAGGGTATCCCCTACAATGAGCAGTTCTTC. Residues: CASSQYQGIPYNEQFF.

A note on this clone: Additional DNA sequences in this sample encode the identical CDR3. This rearrangement joins TRBV5-6 to TRBJ2-3; D is unresolved. Looked up from germline, CDR1 is SGHDT and CDR2 is YYEEEE. CDR3 length equals 12 residues. V was shortened by 2 bases and J by 1 base, with 2 bases between the two germline ends. The CDR3 protein is CASSFGTDTQYF. CDR3 DNA: TGTGCCAGCAGCTTCGGCACAGATACGCAGTATTTT.

The chain's CDR3 is CASSLGSREQFF. The DNA for the CDR3 is TGTGCCAGCAGCTTAGGTTCGAGAGAGCAGTTCTTC. The chain links TRBV13 to TRBJ2-1, with D unresolved. CDR3 length: 12 residues. Germline V gene sequence: CDR1 PRHDT, CDR2 FYEKMQ (reference sequence). The V gene lost 0 bases and the J gene lost 10 bases, with 7 bases spanning the gap.

This chain joins TRBV7-3 and TRBJ1-6; D perhaps matches TRBD1 (5 bases). Germline-derived CDR1 and CDR2 are SGHTA and FQGTGA. V lost 2 bases and J 10 bases, leaving 15 bases between the germline ends. The CDR3 sequence is 15 residues long. The CDR3 reads CASSLGEGQRSPLHF. The CDR3 region has the DNA TGTGCCAGCAGCTTAGGGGAGGGGCAGCGATCACCCCTCCACTTT.

CDR3 loop: CASSYGGEATAFF. CDR3 in DNA: TGTGCCAGCAGTTACGGGGGGGAGGCGACGGCTTTCTTT. This chain uses TRBV6-5 with TRBJ1-1, with D possibly being TRBD1 (5 bases). Germline values: CDR1 MNHEY, CDR2 SVGAGI. CDR3 length equals 13 residues. V gave up 2 bases and J gave up 11 bases, with 15 bases separating them.

The rearrangement uses TRBV7-9 and TRBJ1-5; perhaps TRBD1 as D (5 bases). CDR1 and CDR2 from the germline V gene are SEHNR and FQNEAQ (reference sequence). The CDR3 length is 14 residues. Trimming took 5 bases from V and 4 from J, leaving 12 bases between them. CDR3 region: CASSQGRSNQPQHF. The CDR3 coding sequence is TGTGCCAGCAGCCAGGGACGGTCGAATCAGCCCCAGCATTTT.

J is TRBJ2-4 and V is TRBV29-1, with unresolved D. With 6 bases removed from V and 6 bases from J, the gap between germline ends came to 12 bases. CDR1 and CDR2 (germline): SQVTM, ANQGSEA. The CDR3 has 12 residues. The DNA of the CDR3 is TGCAGCGTCTCCTTCTCGTCAAACATTCAGTACTTC. This sequence encodes CSVSFSSNIQYF.